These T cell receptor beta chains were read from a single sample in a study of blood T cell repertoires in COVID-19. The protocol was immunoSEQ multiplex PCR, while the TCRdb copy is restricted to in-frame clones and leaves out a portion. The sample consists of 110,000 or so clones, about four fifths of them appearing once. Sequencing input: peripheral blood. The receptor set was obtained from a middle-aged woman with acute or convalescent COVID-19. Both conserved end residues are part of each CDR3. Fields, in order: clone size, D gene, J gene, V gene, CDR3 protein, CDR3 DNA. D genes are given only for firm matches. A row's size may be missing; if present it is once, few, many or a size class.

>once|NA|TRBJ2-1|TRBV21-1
CASSSRLAGGPRNEQFF
TGTGCCAGCAGCAGTCGACTAGCGGGGGGGCCTAGGAATGAGCAGTTCTTC
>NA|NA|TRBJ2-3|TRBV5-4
CASSSGPSTDTQYF
TGTGCCAGCAGCTCCGGTCCCTCCACAGATACGCAGTATTTT
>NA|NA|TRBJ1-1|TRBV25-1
CASVRGWDTEAFF
TGTGCCAGTGTAAGGGGCTGGGACACTGAAGCTTTCTTT
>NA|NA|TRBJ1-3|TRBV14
CASSPQVSGNTIYF
TGTGCCAGCAGCCCCCAGGTCTCTGGAAACACCATATATTTT
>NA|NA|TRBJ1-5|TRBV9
CASSVDGGRNQPQHF
TGTGCCAGCAGCGTAGATGGAGGACGCAATCAGCCCCAGCATTTT
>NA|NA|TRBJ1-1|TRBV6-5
CASNPGVWNTEAFF
TGTGCCAGCAATCCAGGGGTTTGGAACACTGAAGCTTTCTTT
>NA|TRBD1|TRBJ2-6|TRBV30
CAWEGALGANVLTF
TGTGCCTGGGAGGGGGCGCTCGGGGCCAACGTCCTGACTTTC
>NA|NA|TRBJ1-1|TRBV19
CASSPPMNTEAFF
TGTGCCAGTAGTCCCCCAATGAACACTGAAGCTTTCTTT
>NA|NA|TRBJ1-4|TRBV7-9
CASSLPGAGANEKLFF
TGTGCCAGCAGCCTCCCTGGGGCAGGGGCTAATGAAAAACTGTTTTTT
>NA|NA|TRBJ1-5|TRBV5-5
CASSSLSDQPQHF
TGTGCCAGCAGCTCCCTGAGCGATCAGCCCCAGCATTTT
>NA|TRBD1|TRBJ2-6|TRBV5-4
CASSLPGQGPSGANVLTF
TGTGCCAGCAGTTTACCGGGACAGGGACCCTCTGGGGCCAACGTCCTGACTTTC
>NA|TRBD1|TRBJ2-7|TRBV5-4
CASARDRRYEQYF
TGTGCCAGCGCCCGGGACAGGCGTTACGAGCAGTACTTC
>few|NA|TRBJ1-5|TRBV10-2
CASRDYGNQPQHF
TGCGCCAGCAGGGACTACGGAAATCAGCCCCAGCATTTT
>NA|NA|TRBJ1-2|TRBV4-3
CASSQHRETYGYTF
TGCGCCAGCAGCCAACACAGGGAAACCTATGGCTACACCTTC
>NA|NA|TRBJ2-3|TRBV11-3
CASSLGFPTGPGGTDTQYF
TGTGCCAGCAGCTTAGGGTTTCCGACAGGCCCTGGGGGCACAGATACGCAGTATTTT
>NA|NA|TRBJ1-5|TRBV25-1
CASKSNLIRRDQPQHF
TGTGCCAGCAAATCGAACCTTATAAGGAGGGATCAGCCCCAGCATTTT
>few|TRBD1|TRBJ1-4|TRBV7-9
CASSSRDSYNEKLFF
TGTGCCAGCAGCTCCAGGGACAGCTATAATGAAAAACTGTTTTTT
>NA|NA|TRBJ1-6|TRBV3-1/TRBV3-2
CASSQGKTGNSPLHF
TGTGCCAGCAGCCAAGGGAAAACAGGGAATTCACCCCTCCACTTT
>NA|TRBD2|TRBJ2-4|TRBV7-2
CASSLVSGRENIQYF
TGTGCCAGCAGCTTAGTTTCAGGGAGGGAAAACATTCAGTACTTC
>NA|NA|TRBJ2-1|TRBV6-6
CAAQTEGVRSEQFF
TGTGCCGCACAAACCGAGGGGGTTCGTAGTGAGCAGTTCTTC
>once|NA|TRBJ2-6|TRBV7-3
CASSLFGGATGANVLTF
TGTGCCAGCAGCTTATTCGGGGGTGCTACCGGGGCCAACGTCCTGACTTTC
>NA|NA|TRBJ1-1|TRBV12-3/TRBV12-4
CASNPSGGTEAFF
TGTGCCAGCAACCCCTCTGGCGGCACTGAAGCTTTCTTT
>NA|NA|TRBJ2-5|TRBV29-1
CSGLEETQYF
TGCAGCGGCTTAGAAGAGACCCAGTACTTC
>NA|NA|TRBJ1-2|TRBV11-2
CASSFQGNYGYTF
TGTGCCAGCAGCTTTCAGGGTAACTATGGCTACACCTTC
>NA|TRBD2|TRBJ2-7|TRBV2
CASSTSEYEQYF
TGTGCCAGCAGCACTAGCGAGTACGAGCAGTACTTC
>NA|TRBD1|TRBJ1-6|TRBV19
CASLGTEGGTSYNSPLHF
TGTGCCAGCCTCGGGACAGAGGGAGGCACCTCCTATAATTCACCCCTCCACTTT
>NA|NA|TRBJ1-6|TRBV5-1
CASRLRTNSNSPLHF
TGCGCCAGCAGGTTACGAACTAATTCTAATTCACCCCTCCACTTT
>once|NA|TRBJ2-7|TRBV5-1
CASSFPGVGEQYF
TGCGCCAGCAGCTTTCCGGGGGTGGGCGAGCAGTACTTC
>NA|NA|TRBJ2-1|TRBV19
CASSFWSSYNEQFF
TGTGCCAGTTCTTTTTGGAGCTCCTACAATGAGCAGTTCTTC
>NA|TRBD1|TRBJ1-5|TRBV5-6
CASSRTGGGWNDQPQHF
TGTGCCAGCAGCAGGACAGGGGGAGGGTGGAATGATCAGCCCCAGCATTTT
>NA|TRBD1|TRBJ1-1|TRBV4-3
CASSQTTGVGTEAFF
TGCGCCAGCAGCCAAACAACAGGGGTGGGCACTGAAGCTTTCTTT
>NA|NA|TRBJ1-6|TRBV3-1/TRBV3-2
CASSPGDAGSPLHF
TGTGCCAGCAGCCCAGGGGATGCCGGGTCACCCCTCCACTTT
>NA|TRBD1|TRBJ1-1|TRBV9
CASSVVGTGGKRAEAFF
TGTGCCAGCAGCGTAGTTGGGACAGGGGGGAAGAGGGCTGAAGCTTTCTTT
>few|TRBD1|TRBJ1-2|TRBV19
CASSRDRTYGYTF
TGTGCCAGTAGTAGGGACAGGACCTATGGCTACACCTTC
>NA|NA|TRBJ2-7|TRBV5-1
CASSPEGHEQYF
TGCGCCAGCAGCCCGGAGGGGCACGAGCAGTACTTC
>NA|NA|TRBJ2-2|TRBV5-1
CATTTGENTGELFF
TGCGCCACCACGACTGGTGAGAACACCGGGGAGCTGTTTTTT
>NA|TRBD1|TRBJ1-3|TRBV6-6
CASRLQGGSGNTIYF
TGTGCCAGCAGACTACAGGGGGGTTCTGGAAACACCATATATTTT
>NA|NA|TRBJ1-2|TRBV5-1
CASSLMINGGYGYTF
TGCGCCAGCAGCTTAATGATAAACGGGGGTTATGGCTACACCTTC
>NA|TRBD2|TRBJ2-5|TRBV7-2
CASSLRTSGETQYF
TGTGCCAGCAGCCTTAGGACTAGCGGGGAGACCCAGTACTTC
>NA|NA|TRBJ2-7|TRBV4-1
CASSQGGGLRYEQYF
TGCGCCAGCAGCCAGGGGGGAGGCTTGAGATACGAGCAGTACTTC
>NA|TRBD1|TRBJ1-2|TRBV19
CASLPQGNYGYTF
TGTGCCAGTTTACCACAGGGGAACTATGGCTACACCTTC
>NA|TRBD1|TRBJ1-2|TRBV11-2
CASSAGQRLGSNYGYTF
TGTGCCAGCAGCGCGGGACAGCGATTGGGGTCGAACTATGGCTACACCTTC
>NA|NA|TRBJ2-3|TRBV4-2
CASSRQLVGDTQYF
TGTGCCAGCAGCCGCCAACTAGTGGGAGATACGCAGTATTTT
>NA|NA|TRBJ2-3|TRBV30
CAWGLSTQYF
TGTGCCTGGGGCCTCAGTACGCAGTATTTT
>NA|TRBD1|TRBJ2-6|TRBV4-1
CASSQPGQGNSGANVLTF
TGCGCCAGCAGCCAACCGGGACAGGGGAATTCTGGGGCCAACGTCCTGACTTTC
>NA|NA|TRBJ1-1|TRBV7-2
CASSRGGRNTEAFF
TGTGCCAGCAGCCGCGGGGGTAGGAACACTGAAGCTTTCTTT
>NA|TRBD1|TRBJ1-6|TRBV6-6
CASSYGQGARNSPLHF
TGTGCCAGCAGTTACGGACAGGGGGCGCGGAATTCACCCCTCCACTTT
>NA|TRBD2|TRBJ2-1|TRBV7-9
CASSLRAGGAYNEQFF
TGTGCCAGCAGCTTACGGGCGGGGGGAGCCTACAATGAGCAGTTCTTC
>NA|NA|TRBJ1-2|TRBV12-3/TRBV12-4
CASTLQGFGYTF
TGTGCCAGCACCTTGCAGGGATTTGGCTACACCTTC